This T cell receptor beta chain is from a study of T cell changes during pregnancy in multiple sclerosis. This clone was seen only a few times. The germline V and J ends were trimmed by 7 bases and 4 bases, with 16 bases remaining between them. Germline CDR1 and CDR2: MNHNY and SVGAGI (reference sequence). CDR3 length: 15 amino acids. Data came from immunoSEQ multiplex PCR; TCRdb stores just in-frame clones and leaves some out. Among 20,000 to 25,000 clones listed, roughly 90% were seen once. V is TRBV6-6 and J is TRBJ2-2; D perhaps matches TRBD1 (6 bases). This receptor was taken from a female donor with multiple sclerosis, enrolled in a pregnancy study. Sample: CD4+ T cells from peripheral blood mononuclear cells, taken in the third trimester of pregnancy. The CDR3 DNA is TGTGCCAGCACTTCACAGGGCCGGGGCACCGGGGAGCTGTTTTTT. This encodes CASTSQGRGTGELFF.